This TCR beta chain was observed in a study of blood T cell repertoires in COVID-19. About the research overall: Specimens from acute and convalescent COVID-19 originated in the United States, Italy and Spain. Nucleic acid was either cDNA or gDNA, and it came from T cells, B-cell-depleted T cells, or PBMCs.

In the study's own analysis: Nucleated cell number was recorded as an estimate derived from reference gene primer amplification. Sequencing used immunoSEQ multiplex PCR; TCRdb keeps in-frame clones, though not all of them. Clonal size and the V and J genes are those of that table, whereas D and trimming came from the DNA. The sample carries roughly 80,000 clones, approximately 89% recorded once. Material: peripheral blood. The receptor was isolated from a man aged 50 to 59 with active COVID-19.

CDR3 loop: CASSGSGAGTGELFF. CDR3 coding DNA: TGTGCCAGCAGCGGTAGCGGAGCCGGCACCGGGGAGCTGTTTTTT. This chain links TRBV11-2 with TRBJ2-2; a weak D match, TRBD2 (6 bases). Germline lookup yields CDR1 SGHAT and CDR2 FQNNGV. The CDR3 sequence is 15 residues long. V lost 5 bases and J lost 4, with 14 bases in between.